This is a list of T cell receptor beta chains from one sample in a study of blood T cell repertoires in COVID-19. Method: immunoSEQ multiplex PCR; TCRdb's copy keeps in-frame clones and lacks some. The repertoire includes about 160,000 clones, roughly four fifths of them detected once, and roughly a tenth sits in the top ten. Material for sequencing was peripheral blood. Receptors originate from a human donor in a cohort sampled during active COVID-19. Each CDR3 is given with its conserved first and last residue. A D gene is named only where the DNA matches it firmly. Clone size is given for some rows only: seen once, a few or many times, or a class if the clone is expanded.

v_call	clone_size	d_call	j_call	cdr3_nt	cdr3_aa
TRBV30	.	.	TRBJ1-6	TGTGCCTGGATAAACACAGGGACATATGGTTCACCCCTCCACTTT	CAWINTGTYGSPLHF
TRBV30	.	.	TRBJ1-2	TGTGCCTGGAGCGCAGGGGCGGGCTATGGCTACACCTTC	CAWSAGAGYGYTF
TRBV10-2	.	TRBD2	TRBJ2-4	TGCGCCAGCCGAACTAGCGGGGGGGCCAAAAACATTCAGTACTTC	CASRTSGGAKNIQYF
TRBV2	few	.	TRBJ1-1	TGTGCCAGCGTCAAGAGAGTTGAAGCTTTCTTT	CASVKRVEAFF
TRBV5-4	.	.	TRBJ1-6	TGTGCCAGCAGCTTGGTAGATTCACCCCTCCACTTT	CASSLVDSPLHF
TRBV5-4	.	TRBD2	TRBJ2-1	TGTGCCAGCAGCTCTAGCGGGAATTCCTTGTACAATGAGCAGTTCTTC	CASSSSGNSLYNEQFF
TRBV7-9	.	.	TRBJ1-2	TGTGCCAGCAGCTTGGCAACCAGGGCAACGGGCTACACCTTC	CASSLATRATGYTF
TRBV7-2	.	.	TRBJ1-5	TGTGCCAGCAGCTTAAATCGGGAACAGCCCCAGCATTTT	CASSLNREQPQHF
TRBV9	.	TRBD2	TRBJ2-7	TGTGCCAGCAGCGTAGCGGGGGGGACCCACGAGCAGTACTTC	CASSVAGGTHEQYF
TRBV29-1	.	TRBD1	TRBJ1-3	TGCAGCGTCGGCCTGTCAGGGGGTGGAAACACCATATATTTT	CSVGLSGGGNTIYF
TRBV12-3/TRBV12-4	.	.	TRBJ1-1	TGTGCCAGCAGTTTACAGAATGAAGCTTTCTTT	CASSLQNEAFF
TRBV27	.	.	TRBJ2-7	TGTGCCAGCAGGGAGGGCCGCTACGAGCAGTACTTC	CASREGRYEQYF
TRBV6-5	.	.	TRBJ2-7	TGTGCCAGCAGTCTGGAGGAGGCCTACGAGCAGTACTTC	CASSLEEAYEQYF
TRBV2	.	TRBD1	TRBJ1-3	TGTGCCAGCAGCTCTAGGACAGGCCCATTTGGAGGAAACACCATATATTTT	CASSSRTGPFGGNTIYF
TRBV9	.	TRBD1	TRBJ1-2	TGTGCCAGCAGCGGACGACAGGGAGAGAGGTATGGCTACACCTTC	CASSGRQGERYGYTF
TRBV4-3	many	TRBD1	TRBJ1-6	TGCGCCAGCAGCCAAGATCGACCTCAAATGGGGACAGTAAATTCACCCCTCCACTTT	CASSQDRPQMGTVNSPLHF